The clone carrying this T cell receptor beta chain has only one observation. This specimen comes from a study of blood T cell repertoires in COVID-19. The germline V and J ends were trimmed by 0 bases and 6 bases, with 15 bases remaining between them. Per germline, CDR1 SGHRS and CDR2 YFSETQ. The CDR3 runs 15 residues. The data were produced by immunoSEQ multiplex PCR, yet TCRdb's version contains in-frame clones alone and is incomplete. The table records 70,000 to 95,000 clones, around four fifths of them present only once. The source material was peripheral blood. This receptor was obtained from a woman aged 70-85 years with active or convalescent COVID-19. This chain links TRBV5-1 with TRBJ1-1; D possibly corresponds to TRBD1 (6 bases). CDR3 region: CASSLALGAGAEAFF. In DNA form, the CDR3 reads TGCGCCAGCAGCTTGGCCCTTGGGGCAGGGGCTGAAGCTTTCTTT.